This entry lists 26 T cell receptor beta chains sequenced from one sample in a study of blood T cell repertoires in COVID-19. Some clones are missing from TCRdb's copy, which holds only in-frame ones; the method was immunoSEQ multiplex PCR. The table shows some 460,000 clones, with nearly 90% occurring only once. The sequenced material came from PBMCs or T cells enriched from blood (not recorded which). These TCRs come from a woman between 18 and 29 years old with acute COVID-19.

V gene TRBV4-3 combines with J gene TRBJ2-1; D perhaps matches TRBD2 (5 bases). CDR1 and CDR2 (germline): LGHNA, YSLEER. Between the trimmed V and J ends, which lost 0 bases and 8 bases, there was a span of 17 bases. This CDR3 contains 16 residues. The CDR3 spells CASSQEVATTFDEQFF. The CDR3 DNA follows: TGCGCCAGCAGCCAAGAAGTAGCGACGACCTTCGATGAGCAGTTCTTC.

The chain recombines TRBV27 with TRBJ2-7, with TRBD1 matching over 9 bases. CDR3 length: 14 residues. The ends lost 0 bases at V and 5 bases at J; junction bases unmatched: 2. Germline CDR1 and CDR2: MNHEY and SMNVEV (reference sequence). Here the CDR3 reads CASSLSQGAHEQYF. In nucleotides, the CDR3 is TGTGCCAGCAGTTTATCACAGGGGGCCCACGAGCAGTACTTC.

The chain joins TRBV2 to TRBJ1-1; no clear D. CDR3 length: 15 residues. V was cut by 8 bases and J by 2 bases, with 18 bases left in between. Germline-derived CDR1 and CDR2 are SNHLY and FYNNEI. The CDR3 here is CASGSAGALNTEAFF. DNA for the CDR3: TGTGCCAGCGGAAGCGCTGGAGCGCTTAACACTGAAGCTTTCTTT.

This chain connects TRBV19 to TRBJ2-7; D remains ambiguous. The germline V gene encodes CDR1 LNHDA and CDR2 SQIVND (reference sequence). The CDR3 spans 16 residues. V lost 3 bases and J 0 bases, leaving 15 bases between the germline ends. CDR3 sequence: CASSIPSNQNSYEQYF. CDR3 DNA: TGTGCCAGTAGTATCCCCTCCAACCAGAACTCCTACGAGCAGTACTTC.

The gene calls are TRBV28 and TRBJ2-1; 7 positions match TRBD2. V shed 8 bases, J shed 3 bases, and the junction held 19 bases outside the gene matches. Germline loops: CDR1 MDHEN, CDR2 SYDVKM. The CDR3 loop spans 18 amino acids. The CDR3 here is CASALDRSREDLYNEQFF. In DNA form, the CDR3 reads TGTGCCAGCGCCCTCGACCGTAGCCGGGAGGACCTCTACAATGAGCAGTTCTTC.

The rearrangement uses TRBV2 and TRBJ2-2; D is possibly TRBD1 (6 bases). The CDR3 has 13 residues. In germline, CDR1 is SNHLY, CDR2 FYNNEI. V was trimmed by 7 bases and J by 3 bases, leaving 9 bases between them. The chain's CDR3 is CASITGYTGELFF. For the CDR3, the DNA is TGTGCCAGCATTACAGGGTACACCGGGGAGCTGTTTTTT.

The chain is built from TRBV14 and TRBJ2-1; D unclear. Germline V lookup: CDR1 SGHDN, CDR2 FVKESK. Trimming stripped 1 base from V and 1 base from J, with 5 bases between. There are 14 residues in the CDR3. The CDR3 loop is CASSQVNSYNEQFF. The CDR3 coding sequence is TGTGCCAGCAGCCAAGTAAATTCCTACAATGAGCAGTTCTTC.

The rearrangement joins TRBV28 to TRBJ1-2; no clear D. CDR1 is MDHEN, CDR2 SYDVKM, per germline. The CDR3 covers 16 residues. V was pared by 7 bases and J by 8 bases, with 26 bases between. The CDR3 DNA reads TGTGCCAGCACCCCGCGTTATACGAGAAGTATGATCGGCTACACCTTC. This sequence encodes CASTPRYTRSMIGYTF.

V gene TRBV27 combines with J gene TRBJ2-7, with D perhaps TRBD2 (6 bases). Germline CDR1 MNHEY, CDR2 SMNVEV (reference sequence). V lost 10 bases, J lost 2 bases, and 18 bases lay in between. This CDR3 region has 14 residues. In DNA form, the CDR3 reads TGTGCCACCTGGGGGGAAGAGGCTCCCTACGAGCAGTACTTC. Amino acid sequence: CATWGEEAPYEQYF.

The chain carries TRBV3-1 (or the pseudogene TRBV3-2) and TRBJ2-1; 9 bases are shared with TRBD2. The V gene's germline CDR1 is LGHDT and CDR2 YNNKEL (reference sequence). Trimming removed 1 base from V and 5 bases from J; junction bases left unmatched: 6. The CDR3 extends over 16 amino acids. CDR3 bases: TGTGCCAGCAGCCAAGGCGTAGCGGGGGTGAACAATGAGCAGTTCTTC. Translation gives CASSQGVAGVNNEQFF.

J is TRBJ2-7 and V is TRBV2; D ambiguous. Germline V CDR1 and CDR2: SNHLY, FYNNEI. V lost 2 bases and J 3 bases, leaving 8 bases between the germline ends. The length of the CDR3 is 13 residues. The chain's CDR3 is CASSEWQNYEQYF. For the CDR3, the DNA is TGTGCCAGCAGTGAATGGCAGAACTACGAGCAGTACTTC.

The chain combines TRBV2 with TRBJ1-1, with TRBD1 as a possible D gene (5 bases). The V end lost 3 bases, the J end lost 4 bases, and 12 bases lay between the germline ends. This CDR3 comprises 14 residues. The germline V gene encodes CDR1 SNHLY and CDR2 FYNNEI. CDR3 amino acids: CASSELRGGTEAFF. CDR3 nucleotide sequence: TGTGCCAGCAGTGAGTTGCGGGGGGGCACTGAAGCTTTCTTT.

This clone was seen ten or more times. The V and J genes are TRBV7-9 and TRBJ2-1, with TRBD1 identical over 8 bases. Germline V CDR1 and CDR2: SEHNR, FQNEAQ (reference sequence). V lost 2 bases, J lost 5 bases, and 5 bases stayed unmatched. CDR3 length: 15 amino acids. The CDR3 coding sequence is TGTGCCAGCAGCTTACAGGACAGGGCCCACAATGAGCAGTTCTTC. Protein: CASSLQDRAHNEQFF.

CDR3 DNA: TGTGCCAGCAGTGGACAGGGCTCTGGAAACACCATATATTTT. Its protein is CASSGQGSGNTIYF. The chain combines TRBV2 with TRBJ1-3, with 7 bases that match TRBD1. V was pared by 4 bases and J by 0 bases, with 0 bases of the junction left unmatched. Germline CDR1 is SNHLY and CDR2 is FYNNEI. The CDR3 spans 14 residues.

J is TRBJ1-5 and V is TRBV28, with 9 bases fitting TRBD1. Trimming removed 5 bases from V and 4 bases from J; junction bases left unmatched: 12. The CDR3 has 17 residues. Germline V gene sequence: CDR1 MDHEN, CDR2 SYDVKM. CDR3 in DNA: TGTGCCAGCAGTCCGTGGACGGGACAGGGTGGGAATCAGCCCCAGCATTTT. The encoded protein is CASSPWTGQGGNQPQHF.

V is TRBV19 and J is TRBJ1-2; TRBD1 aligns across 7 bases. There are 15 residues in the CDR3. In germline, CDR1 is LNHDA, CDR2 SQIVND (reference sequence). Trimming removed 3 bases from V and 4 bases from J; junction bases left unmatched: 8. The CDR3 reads CASSIRQGHLYGYTF. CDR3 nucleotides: TGTGCCAGTAGTATCCGACAGGGCCACCTCTATGGCTACACCTTC.

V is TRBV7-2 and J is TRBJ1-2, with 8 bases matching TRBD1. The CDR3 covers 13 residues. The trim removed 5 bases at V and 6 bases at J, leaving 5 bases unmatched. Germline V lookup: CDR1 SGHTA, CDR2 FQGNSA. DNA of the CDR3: TGTGCCAGCAGCCCACAGGGGGGCGATGGCTACACCTTC. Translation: CASSPQGGDGYTF.

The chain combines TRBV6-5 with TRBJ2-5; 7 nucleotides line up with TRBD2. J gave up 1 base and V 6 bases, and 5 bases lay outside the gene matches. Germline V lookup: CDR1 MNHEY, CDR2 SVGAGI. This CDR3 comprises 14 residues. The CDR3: CASRPPSGQETQYF. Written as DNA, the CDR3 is TGTGCCAGCAGACCTCCTAGCGGCCAAGAGACCCAGTACTTC.

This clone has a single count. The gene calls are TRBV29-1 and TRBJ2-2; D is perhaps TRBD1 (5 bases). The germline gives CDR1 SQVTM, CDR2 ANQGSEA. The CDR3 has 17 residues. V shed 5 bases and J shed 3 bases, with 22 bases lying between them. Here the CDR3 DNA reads TGCAGCGTTTTAGAGTTGGTAAGGGGCGGTTACACCGGGGAGCTGTTTTTT. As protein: CSVLELVRGGYTGELFF.

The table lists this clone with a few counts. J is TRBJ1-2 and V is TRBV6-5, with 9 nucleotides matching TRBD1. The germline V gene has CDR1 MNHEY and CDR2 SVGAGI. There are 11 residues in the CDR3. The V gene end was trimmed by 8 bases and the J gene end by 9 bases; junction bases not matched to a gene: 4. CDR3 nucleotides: TGTGCCAGCGGGACAGGGCTTAGCTACACCTTC. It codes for CASGTGLSYTF.

The CDR3 protein is CASSLGGTSQGALSGELFF. Here the CDR3 DNA reads TGTGCCAGCAGCTTAGGCGGAACCTCACAGGGGGCTCTGTCCGGGGAGCTGTTTTTT. The chain recombines TRBV13 with TRBJ2-2; the match to TRBD1 covers 9 bases. V was pared by 0 bases and J by 6 bases, with 14 bases of the junction left unmatched. This CDR3 has 19 residues. Germline V lookup: CDR1 PRHDT, CDR2 FYEKMQ (reference sequence).

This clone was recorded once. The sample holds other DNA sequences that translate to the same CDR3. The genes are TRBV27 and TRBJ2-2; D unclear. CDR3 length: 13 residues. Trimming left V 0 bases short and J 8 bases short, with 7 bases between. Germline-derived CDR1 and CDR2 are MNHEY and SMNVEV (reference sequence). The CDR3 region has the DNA TGTGCCAGCAGTTTATCGCGAGGTGGGGAGCTGTTTTTT. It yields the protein CASSLSRGGELFF.

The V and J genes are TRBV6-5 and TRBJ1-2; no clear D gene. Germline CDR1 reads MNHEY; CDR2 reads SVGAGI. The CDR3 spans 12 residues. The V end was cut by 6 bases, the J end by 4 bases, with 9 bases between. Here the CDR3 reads CASRQNTYGYTF. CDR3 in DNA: TGTGCCAGCAGGCAGAACACCTATGGCTACACCTTC.

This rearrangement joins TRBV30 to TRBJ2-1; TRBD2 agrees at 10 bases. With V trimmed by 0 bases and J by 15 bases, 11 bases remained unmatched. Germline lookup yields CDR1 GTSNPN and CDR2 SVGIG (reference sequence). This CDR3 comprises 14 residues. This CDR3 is CAWSVLGASGSGFF. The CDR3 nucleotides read TGTGCCTGGAGTGTACTGGGGGCTAGCGGGAGTGGGTTCTTC.

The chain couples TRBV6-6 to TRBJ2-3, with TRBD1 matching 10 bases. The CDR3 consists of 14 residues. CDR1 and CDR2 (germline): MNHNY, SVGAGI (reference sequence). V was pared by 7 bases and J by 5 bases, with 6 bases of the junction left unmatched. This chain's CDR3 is CASTGQGGGDTQYF. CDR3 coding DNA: TGTGCCAGCACCGGACAGGGGGGGGGAGATACGCAGTATTTT.

In nucleotides, the CDR3 is TGCGCCAGCAGAGTCCCGACAGGGGATCAGCCCCAGCATTTT. Its protein is CASRVPTGDQPQHF. The rearrangement links TRBV23-1 to TRBJ1-5; 8 bases line up with TRBD1. TRBV23-1 has ORF status, its function being uncertain. This CDR3 has 14 residues. J was trimmed by 5 bases and V by 6 bases; bases with no gene match: 6.